Below, 10 T cell receptor beta chains from the same sample are listed, as sequenced in a study of CDR3 diversity in severe acne. MiXCR, applied by TCRdb to the PCR reads, yields one record per CDR3 protein. The sample contains tens of thousands of distinct CDR3 sequences, under 60% of which appear only once. Sequencing was done on a sample of blood. Receptor source: a male donor in good health, without acne.

This clonotype is termed medium-sized (0.01 to 0.1%). This chain joins TRBV24-1 and TRBJ1-5; D is undetermined. This CDR3 region has 13 residues. Deletions cut 5 bases from V and 2 bases from J, with 6 bases between. Germline assignment: CDR1 KGHDR and CDR2 SFDVKD. As DNA, the CDR3 is TGTGCCACCAGTGTAGTGGGCAATCAGCCCCAGCATTTT. Its translation is CATSVVGNQPQHF.

This clonotype was seen at least ten times. This may arise from a read error, as a much more abundant clone is one base away. The rearrangement uses TRBV14 and TRBJ2-1, with TRBD1 as a possible D gene (5 bases). Per the germline V gene, CDR1 is SGHDN and CDR2 is FVKESK. The CDR3 has 17 amino acids. CDR3 nucleotides: TGTGCCAGCAGCCTTCTGGACGGTCGTAAAGGACACAATGAGCGGTTCTTC. Encoded protein: CASSLLDGRKGHNERFF.

J is TRBJ1-2 and V is TRBV6-5, with D possibly matching TRBD1 (5 bases). The CDR3 loop spans 13 amino acids. The germline V gene has CDR1 MNHEY and CDR2 SVGAGI. The V end was cut by 2 bases, the J end by 7 bases, with 11 bases between. The CDR3 region is CASSYGQGAGYTF. The CDR3, as DNA: TGTGCCAGCAGTTACGGCCAGGGAGCTGGCTACACCTTC.

The table lists this clonotype with many counts. The chain employs TRBV3-1 and TRBJ2-2; maybe TRBD2 (6 bases). The CDR3 runs to 15 residues. Germline assignment: CDR1 LGHDT and CDR2 YNNKEL (reference sequence). V was trimmed by 1 base and J by 6 bases, leaving 12 bases between them. The CDR3 here is CASSQGQGGSGELFF. The DNA of the CDR3 is TGTGCCAGCAGCCAAGGGCAGGGAGGTTCCGGGGAGCTGTTTTTT.

The rearrangement joins TRBV2 to TRBJ2-7, with TRBD2 matching over 15 bases. The CDR3 spans 15 residues. Germline CDR1 reads SNHLY; CDR2 reads FYNNEI. V shed 7 bases and J 6 bases; nucleotides not matched to a gene: 7. The DNA of the CDR3 is TGTGCCAGCAATGGACTAGCGGGAGGGCCGGGCGAGCAGTACTTC. This codes for CASNGLAGGPGEQYF.

This clonotype was found many times. The J gene is TRBJ1-1, the V gene TRBV19; D is ambiguous. Trimming left V 3 bases short and J 8 bases short, with 10 bases between. The CDR3 extends over 12 amino acids. Per germline, CDR1 LNHDA and CDR2 SQIVND (reference sequence). This chain's CDR3 is CASSMAEFEAFF. The DNA for the CDR3 is TGTGCCAGTAGTATGGCGGAGTTCGAAGCTTTCTTT.

Concerning this clonotype: One end of the junction is discordant with germline, which a read error may explain. The chain uses TRBV7-9 and TRBJ2-3; 12 bases match TRBD1. CDR1 is SEHNR, CDR2 FQNEAQ, per germline (reference sequence). This CDR3 has 17 residues. The CDR3 sequence: CASSLALGTGGTDTQYF. For the CDR3, the DNA is TGTGCCAGCAGCTTAGCGCTAGGGACAGGGGGCACAGATACACAGTATTTT. Based on the CDR3 plus reference TRBV7-9 and TRBJ2-3, the full variable domain is DTGVSQNPRHKITKRGQNVTFRCDPISEHNRLYWYRQTLGQGPEFLTYFQNEAQLEKSRLLSDRFSAERPKGSFSTLEIQRTEQGDSAMYLCASSLALGTGGTDTQYFGPGTRLTVL.

The chain recombines TRBV20-1 with TRBJ2-3; 10 nucleotides match TRBD2. This CDR3 comprises 17 residues. The V segment lost 4 bases and the J segment 1 base; nucleotides outside the gene matches: 11. Germline loops: CDR1 DFQATT, CDR2 SNEGSKA (reference sequence). CDR3 nucleotides: TGCAGTGCTAAGAAGATCCTAGCGGGAGCGGGCACAGATACGCAGTATTTT. Translation gives CSAKKILAGAGTDTQYF.

The rearrangement uses TRBV20-1 and TRBJ2-7; 12 bases fit TRBD2. This CDR3 has 13 residues. V shed 5 bases, J shed 7 bases, and the junction held 6 bases outside the gene matches. CDR1 DFQATT and CDR2 SNEGSKA come from the germline V gene (reference sequence). The CDR3 reads CSAGLAGLREQYF. CDR3 nucleotide sequence: TGCAGTGCTGGACTAGCGGGGTTGAGAGAGCAGTACTTC.

The chain links TRBV6-5 to TRBJ1-1, with D tentatively TRBD1 (5 bases). V was shortened by 7 bases and J by 4 bases, with 16 bases between the two germline ends. CDR3 size: 14 residues. Germline values: CDR1 MNHEY, CDR2 SVGAGI. CDR3 sequence: CASTERGLGTEAFF. The CDR3, as DNA: TGTGCCAGCACCGAGAGGGGATTGGGCACTGAAGCTTTCTTT.